The text below deals with one T cell receptor beta chain. Its target is unknown. The data originate from a study of persistence of HIV-infected CD4 T cells. Whole-study context: A median of 8 years of suppressive ART preceded sampling. Whole-study results and caveats: Degenerate expanded CDR3beta sequences were enriched among CMV- and Gag-responding cells.

The immunoSEQ assay was version 4, run in survey mode. The protocol was immunoSEQ multiplex PCR, while the TCRdb copy is restricted to in-frame clones and leaves out a portion. The data hold approximately 18,000 clones, with less than 70% observed a single time. Germline loops: CDR1 MNHNS, CDR2 SASEGT. V lost 4 bases to trimming and J lost 6 bases; unmatched junction nucleotides: 14. CDR3 length: 16 amino acids. Lysates of CMV-infected fibroblasts at 9.5 to 10 ug/mL stimulated these cells. Responding CD4+ T cells were sorted by upregulation of both CD40 ligand and CD69. The chain is built from TRBV6-1 and TRBJ1-2; TRBD1 aligns across 7 bases. The sequence derives from an adult woman with HIV who was CMV-seropositive. Sample: CD4+ T cells sorted from PBMCs after roughly 19-hour stimulation, taken from a patient who received antiretroviral therapy. The CDR3 loop reads CASSAQGRTGGHGYTF. The CDR3 DNA sequence: TGTGCCAGCAGTGCCCAAGGGAGGACAGGCGGACATGGCTACACCTTC.